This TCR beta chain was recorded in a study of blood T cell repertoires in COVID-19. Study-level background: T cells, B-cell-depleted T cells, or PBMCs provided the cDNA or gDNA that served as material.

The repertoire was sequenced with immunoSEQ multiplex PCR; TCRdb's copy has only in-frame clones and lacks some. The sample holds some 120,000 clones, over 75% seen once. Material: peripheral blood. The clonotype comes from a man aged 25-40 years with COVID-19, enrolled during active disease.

The CDR3 DNA is TGTGCCAGCAGCGGAGGACAGGGCCTCTATGGCTACACCTTC. Protein: CASSGGQGLYGYTF. The chain is built from TRBV7-9 and TRBJ1-2; the match to TRBD1 covers 8 bases. V was clipped by 5 bases and J by 4 bases; unmatched bases: 6. Germline values: CDR1 SEHNR, CDR2 FQNEAQ (reference sequence). The CDR3 is made up of 14 amino acids.